This is a list of T cell receptor beta chains from one sample in a study of OX40 agonist ivuxolimab in advanced cancers. The method was immunoSEQ multiplex PCR; TCRdb's version includes in-frame clones alone and lacks a portion of them. The sample contains over 25,000 clones, 65% to 90% of which appear only once. The input for sequencing was CD4+ or CD8+ T cells sorted from blood, taken in a trial of the OX40 agonist ivuxolimab. The receptors stem from an adult with an advanced solid tumor such as melanoma, head and neck, liver or kidney cancer. The CDR3 runs from the conserved cysteine through the conserved F or W. The D gene is left open where the match is weak. A row's size may be missing; if present it is once, few, many or a size class.

abundance	d_gene	v_gene	j_gene	CDR3nt	CDR3aa
NA	NA	TRBV27	TRBJ1-2	TGTGCCAGCAGTTTATTGGGACCCTATGGCTACACCTTC	CASSLLGPYGYTF
NA	TRBD2	TRBV7-9	TRBJ2-3	TGTGCCAGCAGTTCTCCCGGGGGGGTCAACACAGATACGCAGTATTTT	CASSSPGGVNTDTQYF
NA	NA	TRBV6-4	TRBJ1-2	TGTGCCAGCACGCGACTCCAGGCAGCTACTTATGGCTACACCTTC	CASTRLQAATYGYTF
NA	NA	TRBV30	TRBJ1-3	TGTGCCTGGGGGGATCTCCTCTCTGGAAACACCATATATTTT	CAWGDLLSGNTIYF
NA	NA	TRBV2	TRBJ2-1	TGTGCCAGCAGTGTAATAGGGGGGCGGGAATACAATGAGCAGTTCTTC	CASSVIGGREYNEQFF
NA	NA	TRBV27	TRBJ2-1	TGTGCCAGCAGTTTATTGGTGGGAATACCCTACAATGAGCAGTTCTTC	CASSLLVGIPYNEQFF
once	TRBD1	TRBV7-9	TRBJ2-1	TGTGCCAGCAGCTCTCCCGGGACAGGTTACGATGAGCAGTTCTTC	CASSSPGTGYDEQFF
NA	NA	TRBV27	TRBJ1-4	TGTGCCAGCAGGGATCGGCAGGGAGAATCTGAAAAACTGTTTTTT	CASRDRQGESEKLFF
NA	TRBD1	TRBV2	TRBJ2-7	TGTGCCAGCAGTGAAGATCCGATGACAGGGACCTCCTACGAGCAGTACTTC	CASSEDPMTGTSYEQYF
NA	NA	TRBV4-1	TRBJ1-5	TGCGCCAGCAGCCAAGATGGGAATAGCAATCAGCCCCAGCATTTT	CASSQDGNSNQPQHF
NA	TRBD1	TRBV13	TRBJ2-7	TGTGCCAGCAGCGCTTCTGGACAGGGGGCGGGGGAGCAGTACTTC	CASSASGQGAGEQYF
NA	NA	TRBV28	TRBJ2-1	TGTGCCAGCAGCCACCGGAGGTACAATGAGCAGTTCTTC	CASSHRRYNEQFF
NA	TRBD2	TRBV27	TRBJ2-2	TGTGCCAGCAGTTTATGGAGAGGAGCGGGGGGAGTCACCGGGGAGCTGTTTTTT	CASSLWRGAGGVTGELFF
once	TRBD1	TRBV4-3	TRBJ2-3	TGCGCCAGCAGCCAGTACAGGGGATCAGATACGCAGTATTTT	CASSQYRGSDTQYF
NA	TRBD1	TRBV28	TRBJ2-2	TGTGCCAGCTGTCGTGAGGACAGGGGGAACACCGGGGAGCTGTTTTTT	CASCREDRGNTGELFF
NA	TRBD1	TRBV6-1	TRBJ2-7	TGTGCCAGCAGTGGGGTGACAGGGTCCGAGCAGTACTTC	CASSGVTGSEQYF
NA	NA	TRBV28	TRBJ2-3	TGTGCCAGCAGTCTACGGGGGGCCCCAGATACGCAGTATTTT	CASSLRGAPDTQYF
NA	NA	TRBV18	TRBJ1-5	TGTGCCAGCTCACCAGAAACGGTCGGTCAGCCCCAGCATTTT	CASSPETVGQPQHF
few	TRBD1	TRBV5-8	TRBJ1-6	TGTGCCAGCAGCTTGCGGACAGGGCTGTTT	CASSLRTGLF
NA	NA	TRBV29-1	TRBJ1-2	TGCAGCGTTGAAGTGGGCAGGGAAGGGTATGGCTACACCTTC	CSVEVGREGYGYTF
NA	NA	TRBV28	TRBJ1-2	TGTGCCAGCAGCCCGACGGGTGGCTATGGCTACACCTTC	CASSPTGGYGYTF
NA	TRBD1	TRBV2	TRBJ2-7	TGTGCCAGCAGACCCCAGCGGGACAGGGCGGTTTCCTACGAGCAGTACTTC	CASRPQRDRAVSYEQYF
NA	TRBD1	TRBV7-8	TRBJ2-5	TGTGCCAGCAGCTCCGGGACAGGGCTGGAGACCCAGTACTTC	CASSSGTGLETQYF
NA	NA	TRBV7-3	TRBJ2-1	TGTGCCAGCAGCCGGGGGTCGAAAGTTGGGAATGAGCAGTTCTTC	CASSRGSKVGNEQFF
few	TRBD2	TRBV29-1	TRBJ2-3	TGCAGCGTTGAAAGTTTGCGGGGGGGGTCAGATACGCAGTATTTT	CSVESLRGGSDTQYF
NA	TRBD2	TRBV7-2	TRBJ2-3	TGTGCCAGCAGCCTTCGACTAGCGGGGGACACAGATACGCAGTATTTT	CASSLRLAGDTDTQYF
NA	TRBD1	TRBV30	TRBJ2-7	TGTGCCTGGAGGCAGACAGGGGACAACGAGCAGTACTTC	CAWRQTGDNEQYF
NA	NA	TRBV2	TRBJ2-3	TGTGCCAGCAGTGCGCCCGGGAGGGGGCGAGGCACAGATACGCAGTATTTT	CASSAPGRGRGTDTQYF
NA	TRBD1	TRBV27	TRBJ1-2	TGTGCCAGCAGTTTAACCGGGACAGGGGCCCTCTATGGCTACACCTTC	CASSLTGTGALYGYTF
NA	NA	TRBV7-9	TRBJ1-1	TGTGCCAGCAGCTTAAGGTCCGGCGATGAAGCTTTCTTT	CASSLRSGDEAFF
NA	NA	TRBV28	TRBJ1-6	TGTGCCAGCAGCCCAGGGGACTCGAGCTATAATTCACCCCTCCACTTT	CASSPGDSSYNSPLHF
NA	TRBD1	TRBV30	TRBJ1-2	TGTGCCTCCAGGGGGCGCGGCTATGGCTACACCTTC	CASRGRGYGYTF
once	TRBD1	TRBV4-1	TRBJ2-7	TGCGCCAGCAGCCAAACCGGGACAGGGAGCGAGCAGTACTTC	CASSQTGTGSEQYF
NA	NA	TRBV7-8	TRBJ2-5	TGTGCCAGCAGCCCTCTGGGGCAGGGCGAGGAGACCCAGTACTTC	CASSPLGQGEETQYF
NA	TRBD1	TRBV9	TRBJ1-1	TGTGCCAGCAGCGGAACCGGGACAGCTGAAGCTTTCTTT	CASSGTGTAEAFF
NA	NA	TRBV19	TRBJ1-5	TGTGCCAGTAGTTGGGAGAGCAATCAGCCCCAGCATTTT	CASSWESNQPQHF
NA	TRBD1	TRBV30	TRBJ2-3	TGTGCCTGGAGGGCAGGGGGCGCAGATACGCAGTATTTT	CAWRAGGADTQYF
NA	NA	TRBV30	TRBJ1-1	TGTGCCCTAGGGAAGGGGGGCACTGAAGCTTTCTTT	CALGKGGTEAFF
NA	NA	TRBV28	TRBJ1-1	TGTGCCAGCAGTTCGGAGTTGAGGACTGAAGCTTTCTTT	CASSSELRTEAFF
NA	NA	TRBV27	TRBJ2-3	TGTGCCAGCAGTTTAAACACAAGGGGTTCAGATACGCAGTATTTT	CASSLNTRGSDTQYF
NA	NA	TRBV5-8	TRBJ1-4	TGTGCCAGCAGCTTATTATCTTCGGGTGAAAAACTGTTTTTT	CASSLLSSGEKLFF
once	NA	TRBV4-1	TRBJ2-1	TGCGCCAGCAGCCAAGCTTTCAGGGGGGATGAGCAGTTCTTC	CASSQAFRGDEQFF
NA	NA	TRBV30	TRBJ2-3	TGTGCCTGGAGTGCAGCGTACAGAACAGATACGCAGTATTTT	CAWSAAYRTDTQYF
few	NA	TRBV30	TRBJ2-6	TGTGCCTGGGGGGAGGGGGTTGGGGCCAACGTCCTGACTTTC	CAWGEGVGANVLTF
NA	NA	TRBV19	TRBJ1-1	TGTGCCAGTAACGCGGGACACCTAATGAACACTGAAGCTTTCTTT	CASNAGHLMNTEAFF
NA	TRBD1	TRBV11-2	TRBJ2-7	TGTGCCAGCAGCTTTACAGGGGGCGAGCAGTACTTC	CASSFTGGEQYF
NA	TRBD1	TRBV2	TRBJ2-1	TGTGCCAGCAGGGGACAGGGGGCCTACAATGAGCAGTTCTTC	CASRGQGAYNEQFF
once	TRBD1	TRBV6-1	TRBJ1-2	TGTGCCAGCAGTGCCCCGGACAGGGGAAACTCTAACTATGGCTACACCTTC	CASSAPDRGNSNYGYTF
NA	TRBD2	TRBV5-4	TRBJ2-5	TGTGCCAGCAGTTCCCCGGGACTAGCGGGGGCTAGCCAAGAGACCCAGTACTTC	CASSSPGLAGASQETQYF
NA	NA	TRBV28	TRBJ1-4	TGTGCCAGCAGTACAAACAGGGTAGGAGTTGAAAAACTGTTTTTT	CASSTNRVGVEKLFF
NA	NA	TRBV9	TRBJ2-7	TGTGCCAGCAGCGTAGACATTCAGGTCCACGAGCAGTACTTC	CASSVDIQVHEQYF
NA	TRBD1	TRBV2	TRBJ2-7	TGTGCCAGCAGTGACAGGACAGGGTCAACCTACGAGCAGTACTTC	CASSDRTGSTYEQYF